The clone carrying this TCR beta chain appeared many times. The antigen remains unidentified. This record comes from a study of breast tumors, draining lymph nodes, adjacent tissues. Findings and caveats of the study: Compared with lymph nodes, tumors were less diverse; compared with nontumor tissue, more. The lymph node origin of tumor T cells was framed as consistent with a hypothesis, not demonstrated. Compared with basal-like, luminal-like tumors shared significantly more repertoire with nontumor tissue. The data were judged consistent with most tumor T cells coming from lymph node and expanding in tumor.

This CDR3 has 16 residues. Per germline, CDR1 SGHTA and CDR2 FQGNSA. V shed 6 bases, J shed 0 bases, and the junction held 2 bases outside the gene matches. Each CDR3 protein gets one entry after TCRdb re-called the multiplex PCR reads with MiXCR. The sample lists about 15,000 distinct CDR3 sequences; about 60% were seen once. The TCR sequence derives from a female donor with breast cancer. Some clones in this sample may be carry-over from other donors' samples. Specimen: tumor-adjacent breast tissue. V gene TRBV7-2 combines with J gene TRBJ2-3, with 14 bases that match TRBD2. The CDR3 region has the DNA TGTGCCAGCAGTCGACTAGCGGGGGGGAGCACAGATACGCAGTATTTT. Translating gives CASSRLAGGSTDTQYF.